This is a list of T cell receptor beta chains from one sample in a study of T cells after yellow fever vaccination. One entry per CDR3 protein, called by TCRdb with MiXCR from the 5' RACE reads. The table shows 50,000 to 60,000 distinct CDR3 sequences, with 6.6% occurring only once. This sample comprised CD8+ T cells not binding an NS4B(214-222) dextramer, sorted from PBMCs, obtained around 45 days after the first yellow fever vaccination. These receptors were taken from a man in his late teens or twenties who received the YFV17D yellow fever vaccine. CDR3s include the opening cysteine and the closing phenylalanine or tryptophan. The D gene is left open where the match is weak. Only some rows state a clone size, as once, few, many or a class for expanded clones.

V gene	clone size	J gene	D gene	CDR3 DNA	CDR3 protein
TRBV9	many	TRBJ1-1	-	TGTGCCAGCAGCGTAACAGTGAACACTGAAGCTTTCTTT	CASSVTVNTEAFF
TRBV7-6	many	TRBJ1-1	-	TGTGCCAGCAGCTCCCCCGGAGGAAACACTGAAGCTTTCTTT	CASSSPGGNTEAFF
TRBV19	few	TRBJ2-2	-	TGTGCCAGTAGTATAGTGGGACCGAAGGTTGAAGTCCCCGGGGAGCTGTTTTTT	CASSIVGPKVEVPGELFF
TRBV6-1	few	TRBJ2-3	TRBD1	TGTGCCAGCAGTGGGCTTGGGACAGGAGGCACAGATACGCAGTATTTT	CASSGLGTGGTDTQYF
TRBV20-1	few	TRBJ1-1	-	TGCAGTGCTAGAGCGGCAGACAACACTGAAGCTTTCTTT	CSARAADNTEAFF
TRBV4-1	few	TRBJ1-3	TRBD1	TGCGCCAGCAGCACCGGGACAGGAAGCTCTGGAAACACCATATATTTT	CASSTGTGSSGNTIYF
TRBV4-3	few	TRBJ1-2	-	TGCGCCAGCAGCCAAGTCGAGACTACGGGAAACTATGGCTACACCTTC	CASSQVETTGNYGYTF
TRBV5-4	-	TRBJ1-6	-	TGTGCCAGCAGCTTTCTGAATTCACCCCTCCACTTT	CASSFLNSPLHF
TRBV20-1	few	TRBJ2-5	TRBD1	TGCAGTGCTGACGGTGCCGGGACAGGGGCTCGAGAGACCCAGTACTTC	CSADGAGTGARETQYF
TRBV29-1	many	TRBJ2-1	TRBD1	TGCAGCGTTGAAGATCTTCAAGGGACAGGGGCCAGCTCCTACAATGAGCAGTTCTTC	CSVEDLQGTGASSYNEQFF
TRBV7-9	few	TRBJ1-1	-	TGTGCCAGCAGCCCAAACCCCGGGGGCGGTGAAGCTTTCTTT	CASSPNPGGGEAFF
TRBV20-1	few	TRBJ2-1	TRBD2	TGCAGTGCTATGTCGTCTAGCGGGGGGGTATATACCTACAATGAGCAGTTCTTC	CSAMSSSGGVYTYNEQFF
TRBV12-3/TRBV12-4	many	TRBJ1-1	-	TGTGCCAGCGGGGGGGGCACTGAAGCTTTCTTT	CASGGGTEAFF
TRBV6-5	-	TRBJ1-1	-	TGTGCCAGCGCGGCGAACACTGAAGCTTTCTTT	CASAANTEAFF
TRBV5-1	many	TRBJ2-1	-	TGCGCCAGCAGTTACCGGGACTCCTACAATGAGCAGTTCTTC	CASSYRDSYNEQFF
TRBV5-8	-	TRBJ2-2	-	TGTGCCAGCATCCAATGGACAGAGAACACCGGGGAGCTGTTTTTT	CASIQWTENTGELFF
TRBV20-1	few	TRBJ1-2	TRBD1	TGCAGTGCTCGGGCCCCGACAGGGCCCAACTATGGCTACACCTTC	CSARAPTGPNYGYTF
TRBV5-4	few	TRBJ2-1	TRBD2	TGTGCCAGCAGCGGGGGACTAGCGGGGGGACACGAGCAGTTCTTC	CASSGGLAGGHEQFF
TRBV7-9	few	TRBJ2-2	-	TGTGCCAGCAGCCCAACGGAAGGAGAGGTCGGGGAGCTGTTTTTT	CASSPTEGEVGELFF
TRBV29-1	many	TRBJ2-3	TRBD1	TGCAGCGTGCCGACAGGGGGCACTAGCACAGATACGCAGTATTTT	CSVPTGGTSTDTQYF
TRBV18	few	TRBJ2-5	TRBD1	TGTGCCAGCTCAGCCCTAACAGGGGCGGTGGTAGAAGGAGAGACCCAGTACTTC	CASSALTGAVVEGETQYF
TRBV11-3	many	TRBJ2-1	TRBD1	TGTGCCAGCAGCTTGGACAGGGGGCCCGTCAATGAGCAGTTCTTC	CASSLDRGPVNEQFF
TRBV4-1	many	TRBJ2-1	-	TGCGCCAGCAGCCACTCCGGGGGCAATGAGCAGTTCTTC	CASSHSGGNEQFF
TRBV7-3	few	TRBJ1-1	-	TGTGCCAGCAGCTCGTCGGGGAAGAACACTGAAGCTTTCTTT	CASSSSGKNTEAFF
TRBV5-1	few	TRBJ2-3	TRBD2	TGCGCCAGCAGCTTGCCGGGGGGGCGCACAGATACGCAGTATTTT	CASSLPGGRTDTQYF
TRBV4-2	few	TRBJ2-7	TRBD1	TGTGCCAGCAGCCAAGATAGGGGGACAGGGTCCTACGAGCAGTACTTC	CASSQDRGTGSYEQYF
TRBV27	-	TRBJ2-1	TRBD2	TGTGCCAGCAGCCAGGGGCTAGCGGGCTACAATGAGCAGTTCTTC	CASSQGLAGYNEQFF
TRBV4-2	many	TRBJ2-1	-	TGTGCCAGCAGCCAAGATCAGGGGTGGGGCAACAATGAGCAGTTCTTC	CASSQDQGWGNNEQFF
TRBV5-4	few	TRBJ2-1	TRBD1	TGTGCCAGCAGCTTTTACGACAGGGACCATGAGCAGTTCTTC	CASSFYDRDHEQFF
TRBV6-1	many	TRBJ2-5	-	TGTGCCAGCACACTAGGATGGGGGGAGACCCAGTACTTC	CASTLGWGETQYF
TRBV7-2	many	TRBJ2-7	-	TGTGCCAGCAGCTTAGGGCAGGGTTTGGAGCAGTACTTC	CASSLGQGLEQYF
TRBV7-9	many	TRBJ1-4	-	TGTGCCAGCAGCTTAGGGGTTGCGGAAAAACTGTTTTTT	CASSLGVAEKLFF
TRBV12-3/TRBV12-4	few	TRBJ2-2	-	TGTGCCAGCAGGGGGGCCCCCGGGGAGCTGTTTTTT	CASRGAPGELFF
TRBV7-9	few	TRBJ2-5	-	TGTGCCAGCAGCTCTCCGCTCGGGGGGCGTCGAGAGACCCAGTACTTC	CASSSPLGGRRETQYF
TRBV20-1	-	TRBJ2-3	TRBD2	TGCAGTGCTAGTAGCGGGGGGCATACGCAGTATTTT	CSASSGGHTQYF
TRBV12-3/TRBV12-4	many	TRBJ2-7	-	TGTGCCAGCAGTTTACGACTTGTCTACGAGCAGTACTTC	CASSLRLVYEQYF
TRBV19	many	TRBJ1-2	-	TGTGCCAGTAGTAATGTTCCGGGGAACTATGGCTACACCTTC	CASSNVPGNYGYTF
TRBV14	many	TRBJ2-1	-	TGTGCCAGCAGCCCCGGACTACCCCGTGTCCCCGAGCAGTTCTTC	CASSPGLPRVPEQFF
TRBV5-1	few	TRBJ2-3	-	TGCGCCAGCAGCTTGACCGCCCACAGGGTCAGCACAGATACGCAGTATTTT	CASSLTAHRVSTDTQYF
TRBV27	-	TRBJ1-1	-	TGTGCCAGCAACGGGGGAGTAACGAACACTGAAGCTTTCTTT	CASNGGVTNTEAFF
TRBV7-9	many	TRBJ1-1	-	TGTGCCAGCAGCCAGGGACGGGATGAAGCTTTCTTT	CASSQGRDEAFF
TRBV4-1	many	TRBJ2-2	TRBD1	TGCGCCAGCAGCCAAGTGGGGACAGGGGTTACCGGGGAGCTGTTTTTT	CASSQVGTGVTGELFF
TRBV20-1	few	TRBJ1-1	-	TGCAGTGCTAGAGATATTCAGGGGCGGGGTACCGAAGCTTTCTTT	CSARDIQGRGTEAFF
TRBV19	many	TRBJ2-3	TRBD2	TGTGCCACCACCCTTCGGGCGGGGGGTGCAGATACGCAGTATTTT	CATTLRAGGADTQYF
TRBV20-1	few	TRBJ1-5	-	TGCAGTGCTAGTCCCAATGTGGGGGCTCAGCCCCAGCATTTT	CSASPNVGAQPQHF